A single sample is the source of the 21 T cell receptor beta chains below, sequenced in a study of T cell responses to AZD1222 COVID-19 vaccine. The repertoire was sequenced with immunoSEQ multiplex PCR; TCRdb's copy has only in-frame clones and lacks some. The sample holds 90,000 to 110,000 clones, about nine tenths seen once. Sequenced material: peripheral blood, taken on day 0 of AZD1222 vaccination. The receptors here all came from an adult in good health.

The DNA for the CDR3 is TGTGCCAGCAGCCCCGACATCGCTGGCTACGAGCAGTACTTC. Protein product: CASSPDIAGYEQYF. The chain is built from TRBV13 and TRBJ2-7, with no clear D. Germline CDR1 and CDR2: PRHDT and FYEKMQ (reference sequence). CDR3 length equals 14 residues. V dropped 5 bases and J dropped 3 bases, with 14 bases sitting between them. Complete variable domain (other parts from reference TRBV13 and TRBJ2-7): AAGVIQSPRHLIKEKRETATLKCYPIPRHDTVYWYQQGPGQDPQFLISFYEKMQSDKGSIPDRFSAQQFSDYHSELNMSSLELGDSALYFCASSPDIAGYEQYFGPGTRLTVT.

The chain uses TRBV5-1 and TRBJ1-5, with D possibly TRBD1 on 6 matching bases. V shed 4 bases and J shed 0 bases, with 8 bases lying between them. From germline, CDR1 is SGHRS and CDR2 YFSETQ. CDR3 length: 14 amino acids. The CDR3 DNA is TGCGCCAGCAGCCAGGACAGTAGCAATCAGCCCCAGCATTTT. Encoded protein: CASSQDSSNQPQHF.

The chain uses TRBV11-2 and TRBJ1-5; D perhaps matches TRBD1 (6 bases). CDR1 and CDR2 (germline): SGHAT, FQNNGV. This CDR3 is 16 amino acids long. The germline V and J ends were trimmed by 0 bases and 5 bases, with 14 bases remaining between them. The CDR3 DNA reads as TGTGCCAGCAGCTTAGAGGGGGCGAGGGGCGATCAGCCCCAGCATTTT. Amino acid sequence: CASSLEGARGDQPQHF.

This chain connects TRBV5-1 to TRBJ2-7; 7 positions match TRBD1. The V gene's germline CDR1 is SGHRS and CDR2 YFSETQ. J lost 0 bases, V lost 5 bases, and 8 bases had no gene match. CDR3 length: 15 amino acids. CDR3 region: CASRTLQGSSYEQYF. The CDR3 nucleotides read TGCGCCAGCAGAACCTTACAGGGGTCCTCCTACGAGCAGTACTTC. Full variable domain (rest looked up from reference TRBV5-1 and TRBJ2-7): KAGVTQTPRYLIKTRGQQVTLSCSPISGHRSVSWYQQTPGQGLQFLFEYFSETQRNKGNFPGRFSGRQFSNSRSEMNVSTLELGDSALYLCASRTLQGSSYEQYFGPGTRLTVT.

V usage is TRBV19 and J usage is TRBJ1-1; tentative D call: TRBD1 (6 bases). The V gene's germline CDR1 is LNHDA and CDR2 SQIVND (reference sequence). This CDR3 contains 14 residues. V lost 5 bases, J lost 5 bases, and 15 bases lay in between. CDR3 in DNA: TGTGCCAGTAGTCCGGGACACCCAGAGACTGAAGCTTTCTTT. As protein: CASSPGHPETEAFF.

This clone was found a few times. This sequence joins TRBV13 and TRBJ1-2, with D possibly matching TRBD1 (6 bases). V was cut by 5 bases and J by 5 bases, with 15 bases left in between. From germline, CDR1 is PRHDT and CDR2 FYEKMQ (reference sequence). This CDR3 has 14 amino acids. The CDR3 sequence: CASSRPDSLYGYTF. The CDR3 DNA follows: TGTGCCAGCAGCCGCCCGGACAGCCTTTATGGCTACACCTTC. The full variable domain, its missing parts supplied by reference TRBV13 and TRBJ1-2, is AAGVIQSPRHLIKEKRETATLKCYPIPRHDTVYWYQQGPGQDPQFLISFYEKMQSDKGSIPDRFSAQQFSDYHSELNMSSLELGDSALYFCASSRPDSLYGYTFGSGTRLTVV.

The chain is built from TRBV10-2 and TRBJ1-4; D remains unclear. Trimming left V 5 bases short and J 8 bases short, with 15 bases between. Germline V CDR1 and CDR2: WSHSY, SAAADI. The CDR3 is 14 amino acids. The CDR3 is CASSPLGGGEKLFF. CDR3 bases: TGCGCCAGCAGTCCCTTAGGTGGAGGCGAAAAACTGTTTTTT.

This chain joins TRBV6-2 or TRBV6-3 and TRBJ2-2; D is perhaps TRBD1 or TRBD2 (6 bases each). The CDR3 has 14 amino acids. Germline CDR1 and CDR2: MNHEY and SVGEGT. Between the trimmed V and J ends, which lost 2 bases and 5 bases, there was a span of 9 bases. CDR3 in DNA: TGTGCCAGCAGTTACCCGGGGGCGACCGGGGAGCTGTTTTTT. Protein: CASSYPGATGELFF.

The V and J genes are TRBV2 and TRBJ1-5; no definite D call. V was clipped by 4 bases and J by 7 bases, with 17 bases between them. The CDR3 loop spans 15 amino acids. Germline V CDR1 and CDR2: SNHLY, FYNNEI. The CDR3 spells CASSVENRISQPQHF. CDR3 coding DNA: TGTGCCAGCAGTGTAGAGAATAGAATCTCGCAGCCCCAGCATTTT.

This chain uses TRBV6-2 or TRBV6-3 with TRBJ1-4; 12 bases match TRBD1. V shed 7 bases and J 5 bases; nucleotides not matched to a gene: 8. CDR1 is MNHEY and CDR2 is SVGEGT in the germline V gene. The CDR3 totals 16 residues. DNA for the CDR3: TGTGCCAGCACCCCGGGACAGGGGGCTTGGAATGAAAAACTGTTTTTT. Its protein product is CASTPGQGAWNEKLFF.

The chain has TRBV2 and TRBJ1-1; 7 bases are a match to TRBD1. The germline V gene has CDR1 SNHLY and CDR2 FYNNEI. This CDR3 spans 14 amino acids. V dropped 4 bases and J dropped 1; count of bases not matched to a gene: 3. The chain's CDR3 is CASSGQGSNTEAFF. For the CDR3, the DNA is TGTGCCAGCAGTGGACAGGGATCGAACACTGAAGCTTTCTTT.

This clone has a single count. The V call is TRBV4-1, the J call TRBJ2-1; D is undetermined. Germline CDR1 is MGHRA and CDR2 is YSYEKL. V lost 0 bases and J 9 bases, leaving 12 bases between the germline ends. CDR3 length: 14 residues. In DNA form, the CDR3 reads TGCGCCAGCAGCCAAGAAAGGTCGTCCAGTGAGCAGTTCTTC. Translation gives CASSQERSSSEQFF.

The chain has TRBV3-1 (or the pseudogene TRBV3-2) and TRBJ2-3; D may be TRBD1 or TRBD2 (5 bases each). Trimming took off 4 bases at V and 4 bases at J, with 12 bases between the two ends. This CDR3 is 14 amino acids long. The V gene's germline CDR1 is LGHDT and CDR2 YNNKEL (reference sequence). The CDR3 DNA follows: TGTGCCAGCAGCCCCGGACTGGGGGCAGATACGCAGTATTTT. Its translation: CASSPGLGADTQYF.

The rearrangement uses TRBV19 and TRBJ2-3, with D perhaps matching TRBD1 or TRBD2 (5 bases each). This CDR3 has 14 amino acids. Germline loops: CDR1 LNHDA, CDR2 SQIVND (reference sequence). V lost 9 bases, J lost 2 bases, and 15 bases lay in between. The chain's CDR3 is CASQSGAYTDTQYF. CDR3 in DNA: TGTGCCAGCCAGTCCGGGGCTTACACAGATACGCAGTATTTT.

The chain has TRBV19 and TRBJ1-1, with TRBD1 identical over 7 bases. Trimming cost V 5 bases and J 1 base; bases outside gene matches: 7. This CDR3 is built from 15 residues. Germline V gene lookup returns CDR1 LNHDA and CDR2 SQIVND (reference sequence). CDR3 sequence reads: CASSPRQGSNTEAFF. Here the CDR3 DNA reads TGTGCCAGTAGTCCCCGACAGGGATCGAACACTGAAGCTTTCTTT.

This chain's CDR3 is CASSGGWYEQYF. In DNA, the CDR3 is TGTGCCAGCAGTGGTGGATGGTACGAGCAGTACTTC. The V call is TRBV27, the J call TRBJ2-7; the D is unclear. Trimming took off 5 bases at V and 4 bases at J, with 9 bases between the two ends. The germline V gene has CDR1 MNHEY and CDR2 SMNVEV (reference sequence). The CDR3 has 12 amino acids.

This chain connects TRBV4-2 to TRBJ2-1; 12 bases agree with TRBD2. CDR1 and CDR2 (germline): LGHNA, YNFKEQ. The CDR3 totals 15 residues. J lost 10 bases, V lost 0 bases, and 4 bases had no gene match. The DNA of the CDR3 is TGTGCCAGCAGCCAAGATCTAGCGGGAGGGGACGAGCAGTTCTTC. Translation: CASSQDLAGGDEQFF.

The chain uses TRBV6-5 and TRBJ1-2; 7 positions match TRBD1. The CDR3 loop spans 11 amino acids. Per germline, CDR1 MNHEY and CDR2 SVGAGI. The V and J ends lost 5 bases and 14 bases, in that order; junction bases with no gene match: 8. The CDR3 reads CASSRQGERTF. CDR3 in DNA: TGTGCCAGCAGTAGACAGGGCGAGCGAACCTTC.

The rearrangement links TRBV6-2 or TRBV6-3 to TRBJ1-2; 9 bases are shared with TRBD1. With 0 bases clipped from V and 7 bases from J, the junction kept 3 bases outside the gene matches. The germline gives CDR1 MNHEY, CDR2 SVGEGT. The CDR3 is 14 amino acids. The CDR3 loop is CASSYSGTGPGYTF. The DNA for the CDR3 is TGTGCCAGCAGTTACTCGGGGACAGGGCCTGGCTACACCTTC.

This clone was seen a single time. The rearrangement links TRBV19 to TRBJ2-7, with D perhaps TRBD1 (7 bases). The CDR3 loop spans 14 amino acids. The germline V and J ends were trimmed by 6 bases and 2 bases, with 14 bases remaining between them. Germline V gene data show CDR1 as LNHDA and CDR2 as SQIVND (reference sequence). In nucleotides, the CDR3 is TGTGCCAGTAGCCCAGGGGGGCTTACCTACGAGCAGTACTTC. Translating gives CASSPGGLTYEQYF.

This clone was seen just once. The chain couples TRBV4-1 to TRBJ1-5, with D possibly TRBD1 on 6 matching bases. This CDR3 spans 17 amino acids. Germline CDR1 reads MGHRA; CDR2 reads YSYEKL. V lost 0 bases and J lost 6, with 18 bases in between. The CDR3 spells CASSQERWAGDAQPQHF. CDR3 nucleotides: TGCGCCAGCAGCCAAGAACGTTGGGCAGGGGACGCTCAGCCCCAGCATTTT.